The 10 T cell receptor beta chains below were found in one sample sequenced in a study of regulatory T cells in long-lasting Graves disease (dated by TCRdb to 2020 to 2022). The time point label, as the study defines it: newly diagnosed GD, antithyroid drugs for less than 3 months. For both TCR sequencing and RNA sequencing, RNA was extracted from PBMCs in TRIzol. Library creation used multiplex PCR. Sequencing took place on an Illumina HiSeq 4000. TCR beta libraries were built with iRepertoire HTBI primers and Arm-PCR amplification of CDR3 regions. TCRdb's own reprocessing of the public reads used fastp at Q25 and MiXCR and kept productive beta chains. Rows merge per CDR3 protein into single entries with the most common DNA and genes. Recorded for this sample are hundreds of thousands of distinct CDR3 sequences; approximately 15% of them occurred a single time. Jointly, the top ten make up 15% to 20% of the sample.

The same sample was also studied in work on T cells in Graves' hyperthyroidism and ophthalmopathy.

Sample: peripheral blood mononuclear cells (PBMCs), taken at new diagnosis, from a patient treated with antithyroid drugs. The receptor set was obtained from a woman in her 30s with Graves disease. Donor details come from another sample of the same person, matched by shared clones.

This clonotype was detected a few times. CDR3 coding DNA: TGTGCCACCAGCAGGGACGGGAACAAAAACATTCAGTACTTC. Residues: CATSRDGNKNIQYF. J is TRBJ2-4 and V is TRBV15; D is perhaps TRBD2 (5 bases). Germline V CDR1 and CDR2: LNHNV, YYDKDF (reference sequence). V was cut by 3 bases and J by 3 bases, with 9 bases left in between. The CDR3 has 14 amino acids.

At least ten counts were recorded for this clonotype. In DNA, the CDR3 is TGTGCCTGGTCGGACAGGGGGCGAGATACGCAGTATTTT. Its translation: CAWSDRGRDTQYF. This chain joins TRBV30 and TRBJ2-3; TRBD1 matches at 11 bases. The CDR3 covers 13 residues. Germline values: CDR1 GTSNPN, CDR2 SVGIG (reference sequence). Trimming cost V 5 bases and J 5 bases; bases outside gene matches: 3.

Regarding this clonotype: Being one base from a much bigger clone, this may be a read error. This chain connects TRBV7-8 to TRBJ2-7; TRBD1 might be the D (6 bases). This CDR3 is 14 amino acids long. Germline V lookup: CDR1 SGHVS, CDR2 FQNEAQ. The germline V and J ends were trimmed by 5 bases and 7 bases, with 18 bases remaining between them. The chain's CDR3 is CASSPGQAYNEQYF. CDR3 nucleotides: TGTGCCAGCAGCCCGGGACAAGCCTACAATGAGCAGTACTTC.

This clonotype came up many times. The rearrangement links TRBV6-2 or TRBV6-3 to TRBJ2-3; 7 bases map to TRBD1. The CDR3 extends over 13 amino acids. The V gene's germline CDR1 is MNHEY and CDR2 SVGEGT. V dropped 10 bases and J dropped 2; count of bases not matched to a gene: 6. CDR3: CATRGTVTDTQYF. CDR3 in DNA: TGTGCCACCAGGGGGACGGTCACAGATACGCAGTATTTT.

Ten or more counts support this clonotype. The gene calls are TRBV28 and TRBJ2-3; D is unclear. CDR3 length: 11 residues. Germline CDR1 is MDHEN and CDR2 is SYDVKM. Trimming removed 8 bases at V and 3 bases at J, with 6 bases between. The CDR3 DNA reads as TGTGCCAGCCCGCCGACAGATACGCAGTATTTT. Its translation is CASPPTDTQYF.

At least ten counts were recorded for this clonotype. The chain uses TRBV28 and TRBJ2-3; 15 bases are shared with TRBD2. In germline, CDR1 is MDHEN, CDR2 SYDVKM. The CDR3 spans 18 residues. After removal of 6 bases from V and 3 bases from J, the junction contained 10 bases not matched to a gene. For the CDR3, the DNA is TGTGCCAGCAGCATAACGGCGGGGACTAGCGGGAGGACAGATACGCAGTATTTT. Translated: CASSITAGTSGRTDTQYF. Complete variable domain (other parts from reference TRBV28 and TRBJ2-3): DVKVTQSSRYLVKRTGEKVFLECVQDMDHENMFWYRQDPGLGLRLIYFSYDVKMKEKGDIPEGYSVSREKKERFSLILESASTNQTSMYLCASSITAGTSGRTDTQYFGPGTRLTVL.

This sequence joins TRBV6-1 and TRBJ2-2; the D is unclear. There are 16 residues in the CDR3. The germline V and J ends were trimmed by 1 base and 4 bases, with 13 bases remaining between them. In germline, CDR1 is MNHNS, CDR2 SASEGT. CDR3 region: CASSEGAAETTGELFF. DNA for the CDR3: TGTGCCAGCAGTGAAGGTGCGGCAGAAACCACCGGGGAGCTGTTTTTT.

The V and J genes are TRBV15 and TRBJ2-4; no clear D gene. Germline CDR1 is LNHNV and CDR2 is YYDKDF (reference sequence). This CDR3 is built from 15 residues. Trimming stripped 0 bases from V and 4 bases from J, with 10 bases between. Written as DNA, the CDR3 is TGTGCCACCAGCAGAGATTCGACCGTAAAAAACATTCAGTACTTC. Amino acids: CATSRDSTVKNIQYF.

This clonotype was detected many times. The gene calls are TRBV7-2 and TRBJ2-3; either TRBD1 or TRBD2 may fit D (5 bases each). Trimming shortened V by 6 bases and J by 1 base, and 14 bases separated the two germline ends. The CDR3 runs to 15 residues. Germline assignment: CDR1 SGHTA and CDR2 FQGNSA. The CDR3 spells CASRRAARGTDTQYF. The CDR3 DNA reads TGTGCCAGCAGAAGAGCGGCCAGGGGCACAGATACGCAGTATTTT.

V usage is TRBV6-1 and J usage is TRBJ1-1; the D gene is possibly TRBD1 (5 bases). This CDR3 region has 16 residues. CDR1 and CDR2 (germline): MNHNS, SASEGT. V was trimmed by 6 bases and J by 6 bases, leaving 23 bases between them. This CDR3 is CASSPIWGTALPEAFF. CDR3 nucleotides: TGTGCCAGCAGCCCGATCTGGGGGACGGCTCTTCCTGAAGCTTTCTTT.